The entry below describes one T cell receptor beta chain. The data stem from a study of blood T cell repertoires in COVID-19. Study-wide background: The United States, Italy and Spain were the sources of the acute and convalescent COVID-19 samples. T cells, B-cell-depleted T cells, or PBMCs supplied cDNA or gDNA.

V lost 5 bases and J 10 bases, leaving 23 bases between the germline ends. The germline gives CDR1 MDHEN, CDR2 SYDVKM. This CDR3 region has 15 residues. Authors' analysis steps: Quantification of nucleated cells was approximated via reference gene primer amplification. The repertoire was sequenced with immunoSEQ multiplex PCR; TCRdb's copy has only in-frame clones and lacks some. The V and J calls and clone size are taken from that table; D and trimming were inferred from the DNA. The repertoire holds roughly 150,000 clones, roughly 88% seen once, with more than 4.5% in the top ten. Exposed enrollees had met someone with a PCR-confirmed or clinician-diagnosed COVID-19 case at some point within the 2 weeks before study entry.

This chain joins TRBV28 and TRBJ1-1; tentatively, D is TRBD1 (5 bases). This receptor was obtained from a man in his 70s who had been exposed to COVID-19. The sequenced sample consisted of PBMCs or T cells enriched from blood (not recorded which). In DNA form, the CDR3 reads TGTGCCAGCAGTCCCACCATCACAAGGGGAATTGGAGCTTTCTTT. Translation: CASSPTITRGIGAFF.